This T cell receptor beta chain was identified in a study of blood T cell repertoires in COVID-19. Looking at the study overall: Researchers got acute and convalescent COVID-19 samples from the United States, Italy and Spain. T cells, B-cell-depleted T cells, or PBMCs supplied cDNA or gDNA.

Per the study methods: Estimation of nucleated cell counts relied on the amplification of reference gene primers. Sequencing was performed with immunoSEQ multiplex PCR; in TCRdb, only in-frame clones are kept and a portion is missing. V and J calls plus clone size are reproduced from that table; the DNA served to infer D and trimming. The data hold 100,000 to 140,000 clones, with around four fifths observed a single time. The TCR was taken from a man aged 70 or older with acute or convalescent COVID-19. Sequencing input: peripheral blood.

CDR3 sequence reads: CASSGASGGVAGANVLTF. Written as DNA, the CDR3 is TGTGCCAGCAGCGGAGCTAGCGGGGGGGTGGCTGGGGCCAACGTCCTGACTTTC. The chain recombines TRBV9 with TRBJ2-6; TRBD2 matches at 12 bases. After removal of 3 bases from V and 2 bases from J, the junction contained 6 bases not matched to a gene. CDR1 is SGDLS, CDR2 YYNGEE, per germline. CDR3 length: 18 residues.